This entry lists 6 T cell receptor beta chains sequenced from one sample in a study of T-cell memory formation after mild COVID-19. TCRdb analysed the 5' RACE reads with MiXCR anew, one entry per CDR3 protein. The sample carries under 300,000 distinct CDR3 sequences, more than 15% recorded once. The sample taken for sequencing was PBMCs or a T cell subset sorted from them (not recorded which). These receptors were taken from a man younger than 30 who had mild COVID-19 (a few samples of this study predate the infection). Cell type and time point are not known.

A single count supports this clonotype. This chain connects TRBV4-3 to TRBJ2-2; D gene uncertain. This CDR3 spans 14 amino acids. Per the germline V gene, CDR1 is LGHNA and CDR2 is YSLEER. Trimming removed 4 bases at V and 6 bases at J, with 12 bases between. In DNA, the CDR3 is TGCGCCAGCAGCCCCATGGTCGTGGCCGGGGAGCTGTTTTTT. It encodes CASSPMVVAGELFF.

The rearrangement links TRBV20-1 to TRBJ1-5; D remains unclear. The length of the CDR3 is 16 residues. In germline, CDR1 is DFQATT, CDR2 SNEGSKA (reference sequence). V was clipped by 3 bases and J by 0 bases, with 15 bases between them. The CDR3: CSASVLELDSNQPQHF. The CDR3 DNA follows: TGCAGTGCTAGTGTTCTGGAGCTAGATAGCAATCAGCCCCAGCATTTT.

As DNA, the CDR3 is TGTGCCAGCAGGCGTGACCAGGGGGCGAGAGACAATGAGCAGTTCTTC. Translated, it gives CASRRDQGARDNEQFF. The chain carries TRBV5-5 and TRBJ2-1; 8 bases are a match to TRBD1. This CDR3 is 16 amino acids long. Losses at the gene ends were 5 bases for V and 5 bases for J; bases not matched to a gene: 12. The germline CDR1 and CDR2 sequences are SGHKS and YYEKEE (reference sequence).

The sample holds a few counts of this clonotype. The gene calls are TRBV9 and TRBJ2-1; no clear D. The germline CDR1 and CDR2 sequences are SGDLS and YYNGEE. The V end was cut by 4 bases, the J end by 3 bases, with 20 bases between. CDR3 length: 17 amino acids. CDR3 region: CASSLQGPTPGYNEQFF. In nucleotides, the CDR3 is TGTGCCAGCAGCCTACAAGGACCCACGCCCGGCTACAATGAGCAGTTCTTC.

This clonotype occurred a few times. CDR3 nucleotide sequence: TGTGCCAGCAGTTTTGGTTTCGGGGGCAAGAAGCAGTACTTC. This translates into CASSFGFGGKKQYF. The V gene is TRBV12-3 or TRBV12-4, the J gene TRBJ2-7; D assignment may be TRBD1 or TRBD2 (6 bases each). Trimming stripped 3 bases from V and 8 bases from J, with 17 bases between. There are 14 residues in the CDR3.

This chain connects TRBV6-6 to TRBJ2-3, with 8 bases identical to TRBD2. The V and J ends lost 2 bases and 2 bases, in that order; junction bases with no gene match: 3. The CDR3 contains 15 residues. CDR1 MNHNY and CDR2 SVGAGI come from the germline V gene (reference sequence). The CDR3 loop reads CASSYPGGATDTQYF. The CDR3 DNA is TGTGCCAGCAGTTACCCCGGGGGGGCCACAGATACGCAGTATTTT.